This TCR beta chain came from a study of cytomegalovirus exposure and HLA in healthy donors (TCRdb year 2017). Background for the entire study: According to an earlier analysis of 550 to 700 of the donors, about 179 million T cells yielded some 120 million unique TCR beta sequences and roughly 280 Gb of sequence data. Every discovery cohort repertoire had been produced on one sequencing platform. Donor age, sex, ethnicity and CMV serostatus were compiled together with the repertoire data. Roughly 5 DR-DQ haplotypes were handled as single units for association and clustering because linkage in the cohort was strong. Using immunosequencing, the study profiled T cell repertoires from around 670 subjects and related those repertoires to cytomegalovirus serostatus. Rather than drawing on any new phenotypic data, the later analysis identified candidate immune exposures from TCR beta sequences and the way those sequences occurred across donors. The genetic ancestry cluster associated with self-reported Caucasian donors included 81% of the approximately 410 genotyped donors. Besides the first cohort of roughly 700 subjects, a separate validation cohort made up of 120 different subjects was used. Across some 400 genotyped donors of the cohort, an average of about 240,000 unique TCR beta nucleotide sequences per donor were sequenced, and roughly a sixth of those sequences were non-productive. In an earlier analysis of more than 550 of the donors, high-throughput TCR beta sequencing was used to judge whether each TCR beta V gene segment behaved as functional or pseudogenic. The study aimed to test whether cataloging public T cell receptors could reveal signatures of past pathogen exposure. The number of typed donors differed by locus: roughly 620-640 for A, B, C, DRB1 and DQB1; 522 for DQA1; fewer than 610 for DPA1; and roughly 490 for DPB1. Roughly 320 gigabases of sequencing data and about 92 million unique TCR sequences made up an early release that covered roughly 670 HLA-typed donors. A later analysis re-examined previously published TCR beta repertoires from roughly 720 donors and added high-resolution HLA genotyping to investigate patterns of TCR occurrence. A later genetic analysis took genome-wide SNP genotypes for about 55% of the roughly 670 donors and used that subset as a discovery cohort. Both class I and class II loci were covered by HLA typing, at four-digit resolution. The study combined high-throughput TCR immunosequencing, statistical association of individual TCRs with disease status, and machine learning to predict cytomegalovirus infection status. General study outcomes and caveats: A further reported finding was that TCR beta sequences accurately predicted the HLA-A and HLA-B alleles for most subjects in the first cohort. In a later genetic analysis, a missense DCLRE1C variant was associated with V-gene and J-gene trimming of TCR beta chains, and the association was replicated in an independent cohort. Roughly uniform sequencing depth across donors was assumed in presence/absence analyses, although this assumption may not hold. According to a later analysis, TCR association rates differed among HLA loci, with DRB1 alleles showing the most associated TCRs and HLA-C alleles showing the fewest. According to a later analysis, most CMV-associated TCR beta chains appeared to be HLA-restricted, and the HLA associations seemed to be driven largely by CMV exposure. According to a later analysis, parvovirus B19, influenza, CMV and Epstein-Barr virus appeared linked to several top co-occurrence clusters. This cohort had only TCR beta chains sequenced, and the lack of alpha or paired-chain data limited which features could be detected. Roughly 15 rarely observed V segments, including chromosome 9 orphons, were excluded from the earlier analysis of some 590 of the donors because counts were too low. The sequencing pipeline was judged likely to have produced a cluster of highly shared sequence variants as a technical artifact. Cytomegalovirus status was reported to be diagnosed by the classifier with high specificity and sensitivity in both the original and validation cohorts. Broadly in line with IMGT annotations, most TCR beta V segments showed up in productive rearrangements about 87% or about 30% of the time in an earlier analysis of 450 to 750 of the donors. The study gave a list of about 150 TCR beta chains associated with cytomegalovirus. The authors suggested that the approach could potentially be extended to other disease states and immunological phenotypes. In a later genetic analysis, fewer N-insertions in productive TCRs were reported among donors in an Asian-associated ancestry cluster than the roughly 700-donor mean. Most TCR sequences were seen in very few donors, while some public TCRs were found in many individuals. Some IMGT-functional V segments, including TRBV6-2 and TRBV6-3, could not be told apart with the 87-base-pair reads, so those segments were excluded. A later analysis associated about 17,000 TCR beta sequences with specific HLA alleles at a false discovery rate of 0.05. For the cohort, immune exposure information was limited to CMV serostatus. When HLA alleles, especially DR and DQ, strongly co-occurred, attributing TCR associations to individual alleles was difficult. HLA typing was unavailable for some donors at each locus, so association tests used only the typed subset. Linkage disequilibrium might explain the correlated functional status among segregating V segments, but an unknown experimental factor could not be ruled out. A later analysis found that HLA-associated TCR beta chains were more clonally expanded and had lower generation probabilities than equally common non-associated chains. A few of the identified cytomegalovirus-associated TCR beta chains were confirmed in vitro to be specific for cytomegalovirus antigens.

At the junction V is shortened by 6 bases and J by 0 bases, with 8 bases in between. The germline V gene (reference sequence) specifies SEHNR as CDR1 and FQNEAQ as CDR2. The CDR3 runs 13 amino acids, cysteine and phenylalanine included. Of the read, only the CDR3 DNA is kept; its 39 bases are in frame from base 1. This clone has just one count. Its antigen is unknown. Nothing much larger sits one base from this clone, and base qualities are not available. Library prep was done by the immunoSEQ multiplex PCR assay. For the multiplex PCR, a mixture combining 60 forward primers for TCR Vbeta segments and 13 reverse primers for TCR Jbeta segments was used. Amplification of the CDR3 region of rearranged TCR beta genes was performed with a multiplex PCR assay on genomic DNA. On the Illumina HiSeq System, the amplified TCR beta libraries were sequenced as 87-base-pair reads. The original pipeline was this. Across the roughly 670 repertoires, a later analysis counted about 81 million unique TCR beta chains, some 11 million of which were shared by at least two donors. To remove PCR and sequencing errors, raw reads were error-corrected and collapsed into unique sequences using a nearest-neighbor algorithm that merged closely related sequences. CDR3 sequences were aligned to IMGT reference sequences to assign V, D and J gene segments. For a sequence to be retained, a match of at least six nucleotides was required to both a V gene segment and a J gene segment. Rearrangements were classified as productive when the CDR3 lacked stop codons and remained in frame with V and J, and all other rearrangements were classified as non-productive. CDR3 was defined by IMGT convention, running from the second conserved V-encoded cysteine to the conserved J-encoded phenylalanine. The earlier analysis of about 500 of the donors excluded sequences that lacked an unambiguous match to a single V gene segment. In an earlier analysis of approximately 590 of the donors, a V segment was called functional when productive rearrangements were above 56.7%, and segregating when the standard deviation between donors exceeded 5%. To diagnose cytomegalovirus status from the catalog of TCR beta chain sequences, a statistical classification framework was built. A later analysis assigned V and J genes by comparing TCR nucleotide sequences with IMGT/GENE-DB human TR gene sequences. In a later analysis, CDR3 sequences and most-parsimonious VDJ recombination scenarios were assigned using the TCRdist pipeline. In a later analysis, each TCR beta chain was defined by its CDR3 amino acid sequence together with its V-gene family, and reads lacking a unique V-gene family were excluded. A later analysis removed 600 or so highly shared, low-generation-probability nucleotide sequences to deal with suspected cross-contamination and a sequencing artifact. For each public chain, a later analysis derived a clonal expansion index from normalized ranks of inferred template counts within each repertoire. In a later analysis, generation probabilities were computed using a VDJ recombination model fitted to out-of-frame rearrangements, and the results were checked against IGoR. In a later analysis, hypergeometric tests were used to score TCR-TCR, TCR-HLA and TCR-CMV co-occurrence, with a repertoire-size bias correction applied to TCR pairs. False discovery rates were estimated in a later analysis by permuting HLA or CMV assignments 20 times. In a later analysis, co-occurring TCRs were grouped using DBSCAN, with TCRdist sequence similarity added in when clustering inside HLA-allele-positive subsets. Repertoires with fewer than 30,000 or more than 120,000 public chains were left out of co-occurrence clustering, as were about 5 repertoires with anomalous nucleotide sharing. TCRdb carries this immuneACCESS record with in-frame sequences only. Its versions omit some clonotypes, under half of them owing to an unresolved V gene in the studies checked, with the rest unexplained. V and J calls and clone size follow that table, whereas D and trimming were derived from the DNA. This sample lists some 150,000 clones; around 82% were detected once. 3% to 3.5% of the sample is held by the ten biggest clonotypes.

In total, about 650 healthy bone marrow donors made up the cohort. At the time of sampling, every cohort member was nominally healthy, though immune exposures that went unrecorded were likely present. The donor tested CMV seropositive, placing the donor among the 250 to 350 seropositive members of the cohort. Each donor provided a peripheral blood sample, and peripheral blood mononuclear cells were used for TCR beta sequencing. The Qiagen DNeasy Blood Extraction Kit was used to extract genomic DNA from the blood cell samples. The sample comprised PBMCs. Rearrangement joined TRBV7-9 to TRBJ1-1; a confident D gene designation cannot be given. The TCR comes from a man aged 18 to 35 in good health and CMV-seropositive. The sequenced DNA is TGTGCCAGCAGGACTGCAGTGAACACTGAAGCTTTCTTT. Translated, it reads CASRTAVNTEAFF.